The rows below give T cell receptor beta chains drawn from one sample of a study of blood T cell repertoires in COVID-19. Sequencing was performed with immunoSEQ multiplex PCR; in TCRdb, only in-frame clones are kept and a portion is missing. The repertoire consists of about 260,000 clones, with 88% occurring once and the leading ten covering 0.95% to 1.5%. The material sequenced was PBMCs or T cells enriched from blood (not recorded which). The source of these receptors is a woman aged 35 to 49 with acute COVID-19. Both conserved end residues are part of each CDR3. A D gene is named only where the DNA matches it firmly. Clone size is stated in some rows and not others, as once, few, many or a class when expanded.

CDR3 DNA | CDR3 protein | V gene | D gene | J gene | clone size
TGTGCCAGCAGACGGGACAGGGGGCAGCCAACTAATGAAAAACTGTTTTTT | CASRRDRGQPTNEKLFF | TRBV27 | TRBD1 | TRBJ1-4 | .
TGCGCCAGCAGCTTGCTTGGGGGACTTACTCAAGAGACCCAGTACTTC | CASSLLGGLTQETQYF | TRBV5-1 | . | TRBJ2-5 | once
TGTGCCAGCAGGGAGACAGGGCCCACTGAAGCTTTCTTT | CASRETGPTEAFF | TRBV9 | TRBD1 | TRBJ1-1 | .
TGTGCCACCAGTGATACGACAGGGCCCAGGAACTGTGATGGAAACACCATATATTTT | CATSDTTGPRNCDGNTIYF | TRBV24-1 | TRBD1 | TRBJ1-3 | .
TGTGCCAGCATCCCAGGGGGCATGGTAGCGGAGTGCACAGATACGCAGTATTTT | CASIPGGMVAECTDTQYF | TRBV21-1 | . | TRBJ2-3 | once
TGTGCCAGCAGTTTATATTATGAGAGTGCCAGGTTCTATGGCTACACCTTC | CASSLYYESARFYGYTF | TRBV27 | . | TRBJ1-2 | .
TGTGCCAGCAGTGATAGTGGCAGGGTGAACGAGCAGTACTTC | CASSDSGRVNEQYF | TRBV25-1 | . | TRBJ2-7 | .
TGCGCCAGCAGCCAAGAACCAGCGGGGCTAGTGGATGAGCAGTTCTTC | CASSQEPAGLVDEQFF | TRBV4-3 | TRBD2 | TRBJ2-1 | .
TGTGCCAGCAGACCCCGGGACAACTCCTACGAGCAGTACTTC | CASRPRDNSYEQYF | TRBV28 | . | TRBJ2-7 | .
TGTGCCAGCAGCCAATTGACCGGGACTAGCGATTACAATGAGCAGTTCTTC | CASSQLTGTSDYNEQFF | TRBV3-1/TRBV3-2 | TRBD2 | TRBJ2-1 | .
TGTGCCAGCAGTTTACCGACAGGGGCCCCCACAGATACGCAGTATTTT | CASSLPTGAPTDTQYF | TRBV2 | TRBD1 | TRBJ2-3 | .
TGCGCCAGCAGCTTGGGGGGCCGGACAGCTTTCTCTGGAAACACCATATATTTT | CASSLGGRTAFSGNTIYF | TRBV5-1 | . | TRBJ1-3 | .
TGTGCCAGCAGCTTTCTCCCCTTAGGGAGCGGGAGTGGCACCGGGGAGCTGTTTTTT | CASSFLPLGSGSGTGELFF | TRBV7-2 | TRBD2 | TRBJ2-2 | .
TGTGCTAGTGGTTTGGTTCCTGGACAGGGGAGGGGCTACACCTTC | CASGLVPGQGRGYTF | TRBV12-5 | TRBD1 | TRBJ1-2 | .
TGTGCCAGCAGTGGTCCAGGCGCGAACACCGGGGAGCTGTTTTTT | CASSGPGANTGELFF | TRBV2 | . | TRBJ2-2 | .
TGTGCCAGCAGCTTATTGTCGCGTCCACTCCCCGGGGAGCTGTTTTTT | CASSLLSRPLPGELFF | TRBV7-8 | . | TRBJ2-2 | once
TGTGCCAGCAGCTCCTACTACCGCCAAGAGACCCAGTACTTC | CASSSYYRQETQYF | TRBV28 | . | TRBJ2-5 | .
TGCGCCAGCAGCGGACAGGGGAGGGGTGAAAAACTGTTTTTT | CASSGQGRGEKLFF | TRBV5-1 | TRBD1 | TRBJ1-4 | few
TGTGCCAGCAGCCCCACGGGGGTAGATACGCAGTATTTT | CASSPTGVDTQYF | TRBV7-9 | . | TRBJ2-3 | .
TGCGCCAGCAGCTTACAGGGGACTAATGAAAAACTGTTTTTT | CASSLQGTNEKLFF | TRBV5-1 | TRBD1 | TRBJ1-4 | .
TGTGCCAGTAGTAACAGGGGCACAGATACGCAGTATTTT | CASSNRGTDTQYF | TRBV19 | . | TRBJ2-3 | .
TGCGCCAGCAGCAGCGGGAGCTCCTACAATGAGCAGTTCTTC | CASSSGSSYNEQFF | TRBV5-1 | TRBD2 | TRBJ2-1 | .
TGTGCCAGCAGCGGGACAGGGTCCAACACCGGGGAGCTGTTTTTT | CASSGTGSNTGELFF | TRBV13 | TRBD1 | TRBJ2-2 | .
TGTGCCAGCAGTTCGGCAGGGGTTGGAAGCAATCAGCCCCAGCATTTT | CASSSAGVGSNQPQHF | TRBV28 | . | TRBJ1-5 | .
TGTGCCAGCGGACAGGGAAGCAATCAGCCCCAGCATTTT | CASGQGSNQPQHF | TRBV2 | TRBD1 | TRBJ1-5 | .
TGTGCCAGCAGCTTGGGGGCGGGCAGCACAGATACGCAGTATTTT | CASSLGAGSTDTQYF | TRBV5-6 | . | TRBJ2-3 | .
TGCGCCAGCAGCTCAGGGACAGGGGGCGGAAAACTGTTTTTT | CASSSGTGGGKLFF | TRBV5-1 | TRBD1 | TRBJ1-4 | .
TGTGCCAGCAGCTTAGTTGGTCTTCAACAGGGCACTGAAGCTTTCTTT | CASSLVGLQQGTEAFF | TRBV11-2 | . | TRBJ1-1 | .
TGTGCCAGCAGCTTAGTTACAGCAGATCAGCCCCAGCATTTT | CASSLVTADQPQHF | TRBV7-9 | . | TRBJ1-5 | .
TGTGCCAGCCCAACCGGGACAGGGGGCACCGGAGAGCTGTTTTTT | CASPTGTGGTGELFF | TRBV18 | TRBD1 | TRBJ2-2 | .
TGTGCCAGCAGCAAAGGCCCAGGGAAAGAGGGCAATCAGCCCCAGCATTTT | CASSKGPGKEGNQPQHF | TRBV21-1 | . | TRBJ1-5 | .
TGTGCCAGCAGCGGAGGACAGGGGAATCAGCCCCAGCATTTT | CASSGGQGNQPQHF | TRBV5-5 | TRBD1 | TRBJ1-5 | .
TGTGCCAGCAGCTTGATACAGGGCTATGGCTACACCTTC | CASSLIQGYGYTF | TRBV5-6 | . | TRBJ1-2 | once
TGTGCCAGTAGTATCGGAGGCAATCAGCCCCAGCATTTT | CASSIGGNQPQHF | TRBV19 | . | TRBJ1-5 | .
TGTGCCAGCAGTTTATCAGCGACAGGAGGCTACACCTTC | CASSLSATGGYTF | TRBV27 | . | TRBJ1-2 | .
TGTGCCACTCAAGGCGGGAGGGCGGGCACAGATACGCAGTATTTT | CATQGGRAGTDTQYF | TRBV24-1 | TRBD2 | TRBJ2-3 | .
TGCGCCAGCAGTGAGTCGAGGGGACTAGCGGTCTACAATGAGCAGTTCTTC | CASSESRGLAVYNEQFF | TRBV10-2 | TRBD2 | TRBJ2-1 | .
TGTGCCAGCAGCCTAACGGGACTTCTTAATGAGCAGTTCTTC | CASSLTGLLNEQFF | TRBV7-2 | . | TRBJ2-1 | .
TGTGCCAGCTCTCAAGACAGACAAAATGAAAAACTGTTTTTT | CASSQDRQNEKLFF | TRBV18 | . | TRBJ1-4 | .
TGTGCCTGGACGGATGGGCGCTATGGCTACACCTTC | CAWTDGRYGYTF | TRBV30 | . | TRBJ1-2 | .
TGTGCCAGCAGTTTCAGGGGCGCCTACGGCTACACCTTC | CASSFRGAYGYTF | TRBV28 | . | TRBJ1-2 | .